The 5 T cell receptor beta chains in this list originate from one sample, sequenced in a study of CD8 T cells in ankylosing spondylitis. TCRdb re-called the 5' RACE reads through MiXCR, storing one row per CDR3 protein. In the table there are 200,000 to 300,000 distinct CDR3 sequences, roughly 32% of which are singletons. Sequenced: blood, either unsorted or a sorted T cell fraction (not recorded which). The origin of the receptors is a male donor with ankylosing spondylitis or in good health (not recorded which).

This chain links TRBV7-2 with TRBJ2-7; D is possibly TRBD2 (5 bases). This CDR3 has 15 residues. V was clipped by 5 bases and J by 7 bases, with 21 bases between them. In germline, CDR1 is SGHTA, CDR2 FQGNSA. This chain's CDR3 is CASSRRGLSAREQYF. CDR3 nucleotides: TGTGCCAGCAGCCGCCGCGGGCTATCCGCTCGGGAGCAGTACTTC.

The chain couples TRBV3-1 to TRBJ1-1; possibly TRBD1 for D (5 bases). Deletions cut 5 bases from V and 1 base from J, with 17 bases between. The CDR3 covers 16 residues. Germline lookup yields CDR1 LGHDT and CDR2 YNNKEL (reference sequence). CDR3 in DNA: TGTGCCAGCAGCTGGGGCAGCATCGGGGGGAACACTGAAGCTTTCTTT. Protein: CASSWGSIGGNTEAFF.

This chain connects TRBV2 to TRBJ1-6, with D perhaps matching TRBD1 (5 bases). Trimming left V 2 bases short and J 7 bases short, with 6 bases between. This CDR3 region has 13 residues. Germline V gives CDR1 SNHLY, CDR2 FYNNEI. CDR3 region: CASSEWGNSPLHF. For the CDR3, the DNA is TGTGCCAGCAGTGAATGGGGCAATTCACCCCTCCACTTT.

Written as DNA, the CDR3 is TGCAGTGCTGGGGACAGCTACGAGCAGTACTTC. Protein: CSAGDSYEQYF. The rearrangement joins TRBV20-1 to TRBJ2-7; 7 nucleotides agree with TRBD1. Germline V gene sequence: CDR1 DFQATT, CDR2 SNEGSKA (reference sequence). The CDR3 runs 11 residues. V shed 5 bases, J shed 3 bases, and the junction held 1 base outside the gene matches.

The chain links TRBV29-1 to TRBJ2-5; 7 bases line up with TRBD2. The CDR3 is made up of 14 amino acids. Unmatched junction bases numbered 10, after V lost 2 bases and J lost 7 bases. Germline CDR1 SQVTM, CDR2 ANQGSEA. The CDR3 DNA sequence: TGCAGCGTTGAATCACGAGCGGGGTTCGGGACCCAGTACTTC. Amino acid sequence: CSVESRAGFGTQYF. The entire variable domain, with the rest obtained from reference TRBV29-1 and TRBJ2-5, is as follows: SAVISQKPSRDICQRGTSLTIQCQVDSQVTMMFWYRQQPGQSLTLIATANQGSEATYESGFVIDKFPISRPNLTFSTLTVSNMSPEDSSIYLCSVESRAGFGTQYFGPGTRLLVL.